One sample yielded the 7 T cell receptor beta chains listed below, sequenced in a study of tumor-infiltrating lymphocytes in primary liver carcinoma. From 500 ng total RNA, TCR beta cDNA was generated with a primer in the constant region. Employing slightly modified ARM-PCR, three nested multiplex PCR rounds were run, and these gave rise to the TCR beta libraries. Two initial PCR rounds of around 10 cycles each paired TRBV1-TRBV30 forward primers with a C-beta reverse primer. TCRdb re-called the multiplex PCR reads through MiXCR, storing one row per CDR3 protein. The sample consists of fewer than 350,000 distinct CDR3 sequences, 65% of them appearing once. Unsorted whole blood yielded the blood RNA, and germline DNA was also extracted. Material for sequencing was peripheral blood. These receptors were taken from a man in his forties with primary liver carcinoma and hepatitis B virus infection.

As to this clonotype: Germline and junction disagree at one end, which may indicate a read error. J is TRBJ2-1 and V is TRBV14; the D gene is possibly TRBD1 (5 bases). CDR3 length: 14 amino acids. In germline, CDR1 is SGHDN, CDR2 FVKESK. The CDR3, as DNA: TGTACCAGCAGCCAAGACAGTGAGTACAATGAGCAGTTCTTC. This codes for CTSSQDSEYNEQFF.

This chain links TRBV30 with TRBJ2-7; D unresolved. Trimming removed 2 bases from V and 8 bases from J, with 13 bases in between. CDR3 length equals 12 residues. Germline assignment: CDR1 GTSNPN and CDR2 SVGIG (reference sequence). CDR3 sequence: CAWSRRSIQQYF. CDR3 DNA: TGTGCCTGGAGTCGCAGGAGCATTCAGCAGTACTTC.

The CDR3 bases are TGTGCCAGCAGTTTACGTGGTGTGGGTGGCTACACCTTC. Translating gives CASSLRGVGGYTF. This rearrangement joins TRBV14 to TRBJ1-2; D call uncertain. Per the germline V gene, CDR1 is SGHDN and CDR2 is FVKESK. The CDR3 loop spans 13 amino acids. With 6 bases removed from V and 7 bases from J, the gap between germline ends came to 15 bases.

A word on this clonotype: It may be a read error: a sequence one base away is much more abundant. The chain carries TRBV6-2 or TRBV6-3 and TRBJ2-1; 9 bases match TRBD2. The CDR3 is 13 residues long. With V trimmed by 10 bases and J by 6 bases, 7 bases remained unmatched. Germline V gives CDR1 MNHEY, CDR2 SVGEGT. For the CDR3, the DNA is TGTGCCATCAAGACTAGCGGCATCAATGAGCAGTTCTTC. Translation: CAIKTSGINEQFF.

Turning to this clonotype: Because it lacks the conserved phenylalanine or tryptophan at the end, this CDR3 is likely a read error. V is TRBV11-2 and J is TRBJ2-7; the D gene is possibly TRBD1 (6 bases). The CDR3 totals 15 residues. Germline CDR1 is SGHAT and CDR2 is FQNNGV. The ends were cut back, 8 bases at V and 0 bases at J, with 17 bases in the middle. The DNA for the CDR3 is TGTGCCAGCTGTTCGGGGACACGGATCTCCTACGAGCAGTACATC. Translated, it gives CASCSGTRISYEQYI.

This clonotype turned up a few times. An end of the junction does not agree with germline; a read error may underlie this. The chain recombines TRBV12-5 with TRBJ2-3, with 10 bases that match TRBD2. CDR1 is LGHNT and CDR2 is FRNRAP in the germline V gene. CDR3 length: 16 amino acids. The CDR3 nucleotides are TGTGCTAGTGGTTTGGGGACTAGCGGTCACACAGATACGCAGTACTTT. It yields the protein CASGLGTSGHTDTQYF.

A remark on this clonotype: This may stem from a read error, because a much larger clone lies one nucleotide away. The J gene is TRBJ2-5, the V gene TRBV5-5; TRBD1 matches 7 bases. Germline V gives CDR1 SGHKS, CDR2 YYEKEE (reference sequence). The V gene end was trimmed by 3 bases and the J gene end by 5 bases; junction bases not matched to a gene: 7. This CDR3 has 14 residues. CDR3 amino acids: CASSSDRVKETQYF. In DNA, the CDR3 is TGTGCCAGCAGCTCCGACAGGGTTAAGGAGACCCAGTACTTC.